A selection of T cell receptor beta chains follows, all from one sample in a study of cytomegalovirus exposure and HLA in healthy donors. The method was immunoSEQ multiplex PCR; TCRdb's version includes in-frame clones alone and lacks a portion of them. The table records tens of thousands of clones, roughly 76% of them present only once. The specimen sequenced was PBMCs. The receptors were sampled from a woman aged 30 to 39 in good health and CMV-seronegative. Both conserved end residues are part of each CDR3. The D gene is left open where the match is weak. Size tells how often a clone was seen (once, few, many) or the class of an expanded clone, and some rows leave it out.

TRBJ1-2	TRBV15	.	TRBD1	CATSSLSDRENNGYTF	TGTGCCACCAGCAGCCTATCCGACAGGGAGAACAATGGCTACACCTTC
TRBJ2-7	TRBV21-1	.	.	CASSNRPEGQSSYEQYF	TGTGCCAGCAGCAACAGGCCCGAGGGACAAAGCTCCTACGAGCAGTACTTC
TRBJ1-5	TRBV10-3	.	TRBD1	CATAYHPGTDDSNQPQHF	TGTGCCACCGCATATCATCCCGGGACAGACGATAGCAATCAGCCCCAGCATTTT
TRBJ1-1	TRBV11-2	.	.	CASSSYMNTEAFF	TGTGCCAGCAGCTCGTATATGAACACTGAAGCTTTCTTT
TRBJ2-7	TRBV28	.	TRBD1	CASRAPGQGSYEQYF	TGTGCCAGCAGGGCCCCGGGACAGGGCTCCTACGAGCAGTACTTC
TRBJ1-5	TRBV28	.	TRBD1	CASSSMGQINSNQPQHF	TGTGCCAGCAGTTCCATGGGACAGATAAATAGCAATCAGCCCCAGCATTTT
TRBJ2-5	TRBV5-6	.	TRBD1	CASSLRDSQETQYF	TGTGCCAGCAGCCTCCGGGACAGCCAAGAGACCCAGTACTTC
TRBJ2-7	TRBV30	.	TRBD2	CAWSVGLTYEQYF	TGTGCCTGGAGTGTGGGACTAACCTACGAGCAGTACTTC
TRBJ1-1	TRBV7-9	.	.	CANTEGRNTEAFF	TGTGCCAATACGGAGGGGAGGAACACTGAAGCTTTCTTT
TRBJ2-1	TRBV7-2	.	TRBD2	CASSFGAGGGNEQFF	TGTGCCAGCAGCTTTGGAGCGGGAGGAGGGAATGAGCAGTTCTTC
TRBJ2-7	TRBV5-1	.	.	CASSSDSAYEQYF	TGCGCCAGCAGCTCCGACAGTGCCTACGAGCAGTACTTC
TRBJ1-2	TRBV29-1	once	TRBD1	CSDRGSYGYTF	TGCAGCGACAGGGGATCCTATGGCTACACCTTC
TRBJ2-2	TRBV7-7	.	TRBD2	CASSSGLAGGPGELFF	TGTGCTAGCAGCTCGGGACTAGCGGGAGGGCCCGGGGAGCTGTTTTTT
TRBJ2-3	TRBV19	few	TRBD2	CASRKGGITNTDTQYF	TGTGCCAGTAGAAAGGGAGGGATTACCAACACAGATACGCAGTATTTT
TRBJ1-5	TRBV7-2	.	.	CASSRGGEPRPQHF	TGTGCCAGCAGTCGAGGGGGGGAGCCTAGGCCCCAGCATTTT
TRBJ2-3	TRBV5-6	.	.	CASSLGWLGGTDTQYF	TGTGCCAGCAGCTTGGGGTGGTTAGGGGGCACAGATACGCAGTATTTT
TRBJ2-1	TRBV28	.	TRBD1	CASRSSGQGASYNEQFF	TGTGCCAGCAGGTCCTCGGGACAGGGGGCCTCCTACAATGAGCAGTTCTTC
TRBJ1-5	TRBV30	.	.	CAWSGGQLNQPQHF	TGTGCCTGGAGTGGTGGACAGTTAAATCAGCCCCAGCATTTT
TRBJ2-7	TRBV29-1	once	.	CSVSTGLITYEQYF	TGCAGCGTTTCAACAGGTCTAATCACCTACGAGCAGTACTTC
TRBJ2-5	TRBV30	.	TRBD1	CAGGQQETQYF	TGTGCCGGGGGACAGCAAGAGACCCAGTACTTC
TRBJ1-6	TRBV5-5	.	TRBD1	CASSSRQGVTELANSPLHF	TGTGCCAGCAGCTCCCGGCAGGGGGTAACCGAGCTGGCTAATTCACCCCTCCACTTT
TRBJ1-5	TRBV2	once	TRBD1	CASSVDRVWNSNQPQHF	TGTGCCAGCAGTGTGGACAGGGTCTGGAATAGCAATCAGCCCCAGCATTTT
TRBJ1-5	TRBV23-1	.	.	CASSHPSRQPQHF	TGCGCCAGCAGTCATCCGTCCCGTCAGCCCCAGCATTTT
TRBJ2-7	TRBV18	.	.	CASSASETYEQYF	TGTGCCAGCTCAGCAAGCGAAACCTACGAGCAGTACTTC
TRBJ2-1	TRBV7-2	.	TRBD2	CASSLVGGGTSYHEQFF	TGTGCCAGCAGCTTAGTCGGAGGGGGGACTAGCTACCATGAGCAGTTCTTC
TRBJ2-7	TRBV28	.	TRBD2	CASSLPRTSGRAEQYF	TGTGCCAGCAGTTTGCCGCGGACTAGCGGGAGGGCTGAGCAGTACTTC
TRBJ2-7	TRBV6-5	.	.	CASRLAFNYEQYF	TGTGCCAGCAGGCTAGCTTTCAACTACGAGCAGTACTTC
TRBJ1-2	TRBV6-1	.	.	CASTVIQGDYGYTF	TGTGCCAGCACCGTAATACAGGGTGACTATGGCTACACCTTC
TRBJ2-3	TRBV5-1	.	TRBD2	CASGRTSGDTQYF	TGCGCCAGCGGAAGGACTAGCGGGGATACGCAGTATTTT
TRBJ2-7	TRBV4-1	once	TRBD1	CASSLGQATYEQYF	TGCGCCAGCAGCCTAGGACAGGCCACCTACGAGCAGTACTTC
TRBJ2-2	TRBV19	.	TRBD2	CASSILRLAGGPRGTGELFF	TGTGCCAGTAGTATTCTCCGACTAGCGGGAGGGCCTAGGGGCACCGGGGAGCTGTTTTTT
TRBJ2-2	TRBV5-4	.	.	CASSRPGWQAGTGELFF	TGTGCCAGCAGCCGACCGGGATGGCAGGCGGGCACCGGGGAGCTGTTTTTT
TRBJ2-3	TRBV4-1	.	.	CASSQDLLAFGTDTQYF	TGCGCCAGCAGCCAAGATCTCTTGGCTTTCGGCACAGATACGCAGTATTTT
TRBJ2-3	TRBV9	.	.	CASSVDTGSGLGTDTQYF	TGTGCCAGCAGCGTCGACACCGGTAGTGGGTTGGGCACAGATACGCAGTATTTT
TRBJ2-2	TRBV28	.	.	CASTPLHTGELFF	TGTGCCAGCACCCCACTACACACCGGGGAGCTGTTTTTT
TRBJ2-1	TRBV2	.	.	CASRSTDSSSYNEQFF	TGTGCCAGCAGGTCGACAGACTCAAGCTCCTACAATGAGCAGTTCTTC
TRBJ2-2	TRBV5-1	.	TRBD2	CASSPRWSGERATGELFF	TGCGCCAGCAGCCCCCGATGGAGCGGGGAACGCGCCACCGGGGAGCTGTTTTTT
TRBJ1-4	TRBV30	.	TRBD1	CAWGGTVLFF	TGTGCCTGGGGGGGGACAGTCCTGTTTTTT
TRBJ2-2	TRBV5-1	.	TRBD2	CASSSKTSGRARTGELFF	TGCGCCAGCAGCTCAAAGACTAGCGGGAGGGCACGAACCGGGGAGCTGTTTTTT
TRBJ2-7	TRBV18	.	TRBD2	CASSPRAAGVSYEQYF	TGTGCCAGCTCACCAAGGGCAGCGGGGGTCTCCTACGAGCAGTACTTC
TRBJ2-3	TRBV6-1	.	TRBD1	CASRKGTGSTDTQYF	TGTGCCAGCAGGAAGGGGACAGGGAGCACAGATACGCAGTATTTT
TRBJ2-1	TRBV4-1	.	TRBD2	CASSQLAGVPNEQFF	TGCGCCAGCAGCCAACTAGCGGGAGTTCCCAATGAGCAGTTCTTC
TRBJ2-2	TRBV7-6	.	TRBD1	CASSFRRTGPNTGELFF	TGTGCCAGCAGCTTCCGTAGGACAGGGCCGAACACCGGGGAGCTGTTTTTT
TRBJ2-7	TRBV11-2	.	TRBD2	CASSGRASHEQYF	TGTGCCAGCAGCGGGAGGGCCTCCCACGAGCAGTACTTC
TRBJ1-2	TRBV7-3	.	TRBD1	CASSPGQGAIYGYTF	TGTGCCAGCAGCCCCGGACAGGGGGCAATCTATGGCTACACCTTC
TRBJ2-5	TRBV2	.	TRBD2	CASSELAGRETQYF	TGTGCCAGCAGTGAACTAGCGGGGCGGGAGACCCAGTACTTC
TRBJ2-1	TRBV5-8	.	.	CASSVLRETPYNEQFF	TGTGCCAGCAGCGTATTACGGGAGACCCCCTACAATGAGCAGTTCTTC
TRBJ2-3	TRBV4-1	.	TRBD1	CASTKTGGTDTQYF	TGCGCCAGCACAAAGACAGGGGGCACAGATACGCAGTATTTT
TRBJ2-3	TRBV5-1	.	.	CASSLPVSTDTQYF	TGCGCCAGCAGCCTACCGGTAAGCACAGATACGCAGTATTTT
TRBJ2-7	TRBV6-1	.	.	CATNRGGTYEQYF	TGTGCCACTAACAGGGGGGGAACCTACGAGCAGTACTTC